The clone carrying this TCR beta chain was observed a single time. The antigen remains undetermined. This sample is drawn from a study of shared clonotypes between healthy human individuals. The study's findings and limits: Among a handful of donors, roughly 5% of naive CD4 clonotypes were found in common.

Method: immunoSEQ multiplex PCR; TCRdb's copy keeps in-frame clones and lacks some. The sample lists around 2.1 million clones, more than 90% occurring once. The CDR3 contains 15 residues. The germline V gene encodes CDR1 MDHEN and CDR2 SYDVKM. Trimming stripped 11 bases from V and 6 bases from J, with 23 bases between. This clonotype was sampled from a man aged 18 to 30 in good health. The sequenced sample consisted of naive CD4+ T cells sorted from blood. Subset in this sample: CD45RA+ positively selected. The rearrangement links TRBV28 to TRBJ1-5; TRBD1 might be the D (6 bases). The CDR3 DNA reads as TGTGCCGGAACTTCGACAGGCTTGCGCCCTCAGCCCCAGCATTTT. It codes for CAGTSTGLRPQPQHF.